The 17 T cell receptor beta chains below come from one sample, sequenced in a study of blood T cell repertoires in COVID-19 (dated by TCRdb to the early 2020s). Library preparation used the immunoSEQ multiplex PCR assay. The immuneACCESS repertoire file appears here via TCRdb, limited to in-frame rearrangements. These files lack a portion of the clones; in checked studies, under half of the deficit traces to unresolved V genes, and the cause of the others is not known. The sample has fewer than 400,000 clones on record, 80% to 90% of them singletons. The ten largest clones add up to about 8.9% of the sample. What was sequenced was PBMCs or T cells enriched from blood (not recorded which). The receptors were sampled from a woman aged 18-30 years who had recovered from COVID-19.

This clone was seen more than once but under ten times. CDR3 residues: CASSQDRLYEQYF. The DNA for the CDR3 is TGTGCCAGCAGCCAAGATCGACTATACGAGCAGTACTTC. The V gene is TRBV3-1 (or the pseudogene TRBV3-2), the J gene TRBJ2-7; D may be TRBD2 (5 bases). There are 13 residues in the CDR3. Trimming pared 0 bases from V and 4 bases from J, leaving 7 bases between. Germline CDR1 and CDR2: LGHDT and YNNKEL (reference sequence).

The gene calls are TRBV5-4 and TRBJ2-7; D might be TRBD1 (6 bases). The CDR3 is made up of 14 amino acids. V was trimmed by 2 bases and J by 4 bases, leaving 13 bases between them. CDR1 is SGHNT and CDR2 is YYREEE in the germline V gene (reference sequence). As DNA, the CDR3 is TGTGCCAGCAGCTTTAGGACAGTCATTTACGAGCAGTACTTC. It codes for CASSFRTVIYEQYF.

The chain joins TRBV4-2 to TRBJ1-2, with 7 bases matching TRBD1. The length of the CDR3 is 17 residues. CDR1 is LGHNA and CDR2 is YNFKEQ in the germline V gene. Losses at the gene ends were 0 bases for V and 2 bases for J; bases not matched to a gene: 9. Written as DNA, the CDR3 is TGTGCCAGCAGCCAAGACTTACTCCAGGGGGGAAACTATGGCTACACCTTC. Its protein is CASSQDLLQGGNYGYTF.

This sequence joins TRBV5-1 and TRBJ1-2; D unresolved. V dropped 6 bases and J dropped 0 bases, with 12 bases sitting between them. Per the germline V gene, CDR1 is SGHRS and CDR2 is YFSETQ. The CDR3 covers 14 residues. The CDR3 region is CASTVGGSNYGYTF. CDR3 sequence (DNA): TGCGCCAGCACCGTGGGAGGATCTAACTATGGCTACACCTTC.

This clone was found once. This sequence joins TRBV7-9 and TRBJ2-7; D call uncertain. This CDR3 spans 11 amino acids. From germline, CDR1 is SEHNR and CDR2 FQNEAQ (reference sequence). V lost 3 bases, J lost 6 bases, and 6 bases lay in between. The CDR3 region has the DNA TGTGCCAGCAGCTTTTCGGGCGAGCAGTACTTC. It encodes CASSFSGEQYF.

In DNA, the CDR3 is TGCGCCAGCAGCCAAGATCCTAGCGGGAGCACAGATACGCAGTATTTT. Amino acids: CASSQDPSGSTDTQYF. The V and J genes are TRBV4-3 and TRBJ2-3; the match to TRBD2 covers 8 bases. Per germline, CDR1 LGHNA and CDR2 YSLEER. The CDR3 sequence is 16 residues long. V gave up 0 bases and J gave up 0 bases; unmatched junction bases: 2.

The rearrangement links TRBV14 to TRBJ2-7; D may be TRBD2 (5 bases). CDR3 length: 15 amino acids. Per germline, CDR1 SGHDN and CDR2 FVKESK. V shed 0 bases and J shed 8 bases, with 17 bases lying between them. This CDR3 is CASSQDKVLTGKQYF. The CDR3 coding sequence is TGTGCCAGCAGCCAAGATAAGGTACTTACCGGGAAGCAGTACTTC.

V is TRBV11-2 and J is TRBJ2-1; weak D call: TRBD1 (6 bases). The germline V gene encodes CDR1 SGHAT and CDR2 FQNNGV. The V end lost 0 bases, the J end lost 4 bases, and 16 bases lay between the germline ends. The CDR3 covers 17 residues. CDR3 nucleotides: TGTGCCAGCAGCTTAGATTTGGGGGCCTTACCATACAATGAGCAGTTCTTC. This gives the protein CASSLDLGALPYNEQFF. Combining the CDR3 with reference TRBV11-2 and TRBJ2-1 gives the whole variable domain EAGVAQSPRYKIIEKRQSVAFWCNPISGHATLYWYQQILGQGPKLLIQFQNNGVVDDSQLPKDRFSAERLKGVDSTLKIQPAKLEDSAVYLCASSLDLGALPYNEQFFGPGTRLTVL.

In its sample, this clone was seen a few times. The genes are TRBV28 and TRBJ1-4; weak D call: TRBD1 (5 bases). Per germline, CDR1 MDHEN and CDR2 SYDVKM. V shed 4 bases and J shed 3 bases, with 9 bases lying between them. The CDR3 loop spans 14 amino acids. DNA for the CDR3: TGTGCCAGCAGTTCCAGGGTTGCTAATGAAAAACTGTTTTTT. This translates into CASSSRVANEKLFF. The complete variable domain, with remaining parts taken from reference TRBV28 and TRBJ1-4, reads DVKVTQSSRYLVKRTGEKVFLECVQDMDHENMFWYRQDPGLGLRLIYFSYDVKMKEKGDIPEGYSVSREKKERFSLILESASTNQTSMYLCASSSRVANEKLFFGSGTQLSVL.

V gene TRBV7-3 combines with J gene TRBJ1-2; D ambiguous. The V end lost 0 bases, the J end lost 8 bases, and 13 bases lay between the germline ends. Germline V lookup: CDR1 SGHTA, CDR2 FQGTGA. The CDR3 loop spans 14 amino acids. CDR3 sequence: CASSLTGVGGGYTF. As DNA, the CDR3 is TGTGCCAGCAGCTTAACAGGCGTAGGAGGCGGCTACACCTTC.

The chain joins TRBV19 to TRBJ1-5; a weak D match, TRBD1 (5 bases). This CDR3 is 20 amino acids long. The V end was cut by 3 bases, the J end by 0 bases, with 24 bases between. Germline CDR1 reads LNHDA; CDR2 reads SQIVND (reference sequence). The CDR3 bases are TGTGCCAGTAGTATTAGTTTTCAGGGAATGGTAAACAGTAGCAATCAGCCCCAGCATTTT. This codes for CASSISFQGMVNSSNQPQHF.

This clone has only a few counts. The chain carries TRBV5-4 and TRBJ1-1; D ambiguous. Germline assignment: CDR1 SGHNT and CDR2 YYREEE (reference sequence). With 4 bases removed from V and 1 base from J, the gap between germline ends came to 8 bases. The CDR3 sequence is 13 residues long. CDR3 loop: CASSPTENTEAFF. In DNA form, the CDR3 reads TGTGCCAGCAGCCCTACAGAGAACACTGAAGCTTTCTTT.

The chain employs TRBV10-3 and TRBJ2-7, with 7 positions matching TRBD1. Germline CDR1 reads ENHRY; CDR2 reads SYGVKD. This CDR3 has 14 amino acids. V lost 7 bases to trimming and J lost 6 bases; unmatched junction nucleotides: 12. CDR3 sequence reads: CAIKKTGSNGEQYF. The CDR3 nucleotides read TGTGCCATCAAGAAGACAGGGTCAAATGGCGAGCAGTACTTC.

The V gene is TRBV27, the J gene TRBJ2-2; 7 bases match TRBD1. The CDR3 loop spans 16 amino acids. Germline CDR1 MNHEY, CDR2 SMNVEV (reference sequence). Unmatched junction bases numbered 8, after V lost 3 bases and J lost 4 bases. This CDR3 reads CASSLGAAGGTGELFF. As DNA, the CDR3 is TGTGCCAGCAGTTTGGGGGCGGCAGGGGGCACCGGGGAGCTGTTTTTT.

This rearrangement joins TRBV6-6 to TRBJ2-3; TRBD1 matches 10 bases. The CDR3 covers 15 residues. Trimming at V came to 6 bases and at J to 6 bases, leaving 9 bases not matched to a gene. CDR1 MNHNY and CDR2 SVGAGI come from the germline V gene (reference sequence). The CDR3 region has the DNA TGTGCCAGCAGCCGACAGGGGGCGGCGGGCGATACGCAGTATTTT. It is translated as CASSRQGAAGDTQYF.

The CDR3 spells CSVSAGGAETQYF. CDR3 in DNA: TGCAGCGTTTCCGCGGGGGGCGCGGAGACCCAGTACTTC. J is TRBJ2-5 and V is TRBV29-1, with TRBD2 matching over 8 bases. Germline CDR1 is SQVTM and CDR2 is ANQGSEA. This CDR3 spans 13 amino acids. Trimming took 5 bases from V and 5 from J; bases not matched to a gene: 7.

The rearrangement uses TRBV5-4 and TRBJ2-1; 11 bases match TRBD2. Germline V gene lookup returns CDR1 SGHNT and CDR2 YYREEE (reference sequence). This CDR3 contains 16 residues. Trimming removed 3 bases from V and 6 bases from J; junction bases left unmatched: 8. The CDR3 loop is CASSWGGTSGSNEQFF. DNA for the CDR3: TGTGCCAGCAGCTGGGGCGGGACTAGCGGCTCCAATGAGCAGTTCTTC.